Described below is a single T cell receptor (beta chain) sequence and its context. This CDR3 is 15 amino acids long. Germline CDR1 SNHLY, CDR2 FYNNEI. The V end lost 5 bases, the J end lost 1 base, and 12 bases lay between the germline ends. The data stem from a study of blood T cell repertoires in COVID-19. Background on the study: Samples of COVID-19 (acute and convalescent) were obtained from the United States, Italy and Spain. Sources were T cells, B-cell-depleted T cells, or PBMCs; the material itself was cDNA or gDNA.

As processed by the authors: Reference gene primer amplification yielded estimated nucleated cell counts. TCRdb's copy holds only in-frame clones and misses some; the assay was immunoSEQ multiplex PCR. The DNA was the basis for D and trimming; V, J and clone size are from that table. This table holds 250,000 to 300,000 clones, 80% to 90% found once. This sequence joins TRBV2 and TRBJ1-5; TRBD1 might be the D (6 bases). This receptor was taken from a man older than 75 with acute or convalescent COVID-19. Input material: peripheral blood. The chain's CDR3 is CASSPGARSNQPQHF. CDR3 bases: TGTGCCAGCAGTCCAGGGGCTAGGAGCAATCAGCCCCAGCATTTT.